Following are 24 T cell receptor beta chains from one sample sequenced in a study of breast tumors, draining lymph nodes, adjacent tissues. TCRdb reprocessed the multiplex PCR reads via MiXCR and lists one record per CDR3 protein. The sample includes some 25,000 distinct CDR3 sequences, approximately 20% of them seen just once. Sequenced: breast tumor tissue. The receptors derive from a female donor with breast cancer. Some clones in this sample may be carry-over from other donors' samples.

This clonotype was detected many times. V and J are TRBV20-1 and TRBJ2-7; 10 bases fit TRBD2. CDR3 length equals 16 residues. Germline V lookup: CDR1 DFQATT, CDR2 SNEGSKA (reference sequence). V dropped 0 bases and J dropped 0; count of bases not matched to a gene: 5. The CDR3 DNA is TGCAGTGCTAGAGAGCCTAGCGGGAGTTACTCCTACGAGCAGTACTTC. It is translated as CSAREPSGSYSYEQYF.

In regard to this clonotype: In this CDR3 the conserved last residue, phenylalanine or tryptophan, is missing, so a read error is likely. The limits of the CDR3 on the DNA are not certain, so only TCRdb's listed CDR3 is given. V usage is TRBV11-2 and J usage is TRBJ1-3; the D segment call TRBD1 is taken from the table without a DNA check. Looked up from germline, CDR1 is SGHAT and CDR2 is FQNNGV. Including both end residues, the CDR3 is 13 amino acids long. CDR3 protein: CASSLTRGGTTYI.

At least ten counts were recorded for this clonotype. This chain links TRBV5-4 with TRBJ2-6; D gene uncertain. This CDR3 is built from 17 residues. Germline V gives CDR1 SGHNT, CDR2 YYREEE (reference sequence). The V and J ends lost 0 bases and 0 bases respectively, with 10 bases between them. CDR3 residues: CASSLGVSDSGANVLTF. In DNA form, the CDR3 reads TGTGCCAGCAGCTTGGGGGTATCGGACTCTGGGGCCAACGTCCTGACTTTC. The variable domain in full, with the rest retrieved from reference TRBV5-4 and TRBJ2-6, is ETGVTQSPTHLIKTRGQQVTLRCSSQSGHNTVSWYQQALGQGPQFIFQYYREEENGRGNFPPRFSGLQFPNYSSELNVNALELDDSALYLCASSLGVSDSGANVLTFGAGSRLTVL.

This clonotype was detected only a few times. A much larger clone differs by one base, so this may be a read error. The conserved closing phenylalanine or tryptophan is absent in this CDR3, likely reflecting a read error. DNA of the CDR3: TGTGCCAGCAGGAAGACACCCGAGCCAATCTACACCTCC. It is translated as CASRKTPEPIYTS. J is TRBJ1-2 and V is TRBV6-1; D remains unclear. Per germline, CDR1 MNHNS and CDR2 SASEGT. The length of the CDR3 is 13 residues. Trimming removed 6 bases from V and 10 bases from J, with 18 bases in between.

This clonotype appeared a few times. A much larger clone differs from this one at a single base, so this may be a read error. The CDR3 sequence: CAWGPGWDEQYF. For the CDR3, the DNA is TGTGCCTGGGGCCCAGGTTGGGACGAGCAGTACTTC. The chain employs TRBV30 and TRBJ2-7, with unresolved D. The V gene's germline CDR1 is GTSNPN and CDR2 SVGIG (reference sequence). V was trimmed by 5 bases and J by 5 bases, leaving 13 bases between them. The CDR3 has 12 amino acids.

This clonotype was counted many times. The rearrangement uses TRBV9 and TRBJ1-6, with a possible D match to TRBD1 (6 bases). Germline V gene sequence: CDR1 SGDLS, CDR2 YYNGEE. The CDR3 has 16 amino acids. V was cut by 0 bases and J by 8 bases, with 15 bases left in between. CDR3 sequence reads: CASSVGGSRGDSPLHF. DNA for the CDR3: TGTGCCAGCAGCGTAGGCGGGAGCAGGGGAGATTCACCCCTCCACTTT.

The chain joins TRBV7-9 to TRBJ2-1; a possible D gene is TRBD1 (6 bases). The CDR3 contains 19 residues. Germline V gene data show CDR1 as SEHNR and CDR2 as FQNEAQ (reference sequence). V was trimmed by 2 bases and J by 9 bases, leaving 29 bases between them. This CDR3 reads CASSLRKAITGSELVEQFF. In nucleotides, the CDR3 is TGTGCCAGCAGCTTAAGAAAGGCCATTACAGGGAGTGAATTGGTTGAGCAGTTCTTC.

This clonotype has a count of ten or more. The chain carries TRBV18 and TRBJ1-2; no definite D call. Germline V gene sequence: CDR1 KGHSH, CDR2 LQKENI. CDR3 length: 14 amino acids. V gave up 2 bases and J gave up 5 bases, with 12 bases separating them. The CDR3 protein is CASSPTAAPYGYTF. The CDR3 DNA follows: TGTGCCAGCTCACCAACAGCCGCCCCTTATGGCTACACCTTC.

The chain links TRBV20-1 to TRBJ2-1; the D gene is possibly TRBD2 (5 bases). Germline V gene data show CDR1 as DFQATT and CDR2 as SNEGSKA (reference sequence). CDR3 length: 12 amino acids. V lost 0 bases to trimming and J lost 7 bases, with 7 bases between them. The CDR3 DNA is TGCAGTGCTAGAGAACTAGAGAATGAGCAGTTCTTC. Translated: CSARELENEQFF.

This clonotype has a count of ten or more. The rearrangement joins TRBV19 to TRBJ2-7; 15 nucleotides agree with TRBD2. There are 18 residues in the CDR3. Germline V gene data show CDR1 as LNHDA and CDR2 as SQIVND (reference sequence). The trim removed 5 bases at V and 1 base at J, leaving 9 bases unmatched. For the CDR3, the DNA is TGTGCCAGTAGTGAGGGACTAGCGGGAGGTTCTCGATCCTACGAGCAGTACTTC. It encodes CASSEGLAGGSRSYEQYF.

The chain joins TRBV30 to TRBJ2-1, with TRBD2 matching 8 bases. This CDR3 is 14 amino acids long. Unmatched junction bases numbered 7, after V lost 2 bases and J lost 7 bases. Germline lookup yields CDR1 GTSNPN and CDR2 SVGIG (reference sequence). CDR3 nucleotides: TGTGCCTGGAGTACCGGGAGGGGGGATAATGAGCAGTTCTTC. Encoded protein: CAWSTGRGDNEQFF.

V is TRBV12-3 or TRBV12-4 and J is TRBJ1-2, with D maybe TRBD1 (6 bases). The V gene lost 5 bases and the J gene lost 4 bases, with 14 bases spanning the gap. This CDR3 comprises 14 residues. For the CDR3, the DNA is TGTGCCAGCAGTCCGTATACAGGGTCCTATGGCTACACCTTC. It codes for CASSPYTGSYGYTF.

This clonotype ranks as medium-sized. The chain links TRBV20-1 to TRBJ2-1, with TRBD2 matching over 13 bases. Germline trimming cut 4 bases from V and 5 bases from J; bases unmatched to any gene: 5. This CDR3 comprises 15 residues. The V gene's germline CDR1 is DFQATT and CDR2 SNEGSKA (reference sequence). The CDR3 nucleotides read TGCAGTGCTACGACTAGCGGGAGGAGAAACAATGAGCAGTTCTTC. As protein: CSATTSGRRNNEQFF.

This clonotype has at least ten counts. The V call is TRBV4-1, the J call TRBJ1-5, with D unclear. Germline V gene lookup returns CDR1 MGHRA and CDR2 YSYEKL. The CDR3 sequence is 14 residues long. The germline V and J ends were trimmed by 0 bases and 0 bases, with 3 bases remaining between them. The CDR3 bases are TGCGCCAGCAGCCAAGACAGTAGCAATCAGCCCCAGCATTTT. Its translation is CASSQDSSNQPQHF.

This clonotype has at least ten counts. The chain is built from TRBV20-1 and TRBJ2-7, with D possibly matching TRBD2 (5 bases). Deletions cut 1 base from V and 0 bases from J, with 16 bases between. The CDR3 length is 16 residues. CDR1 is DFQATT and CDR2 is SNEGSKA in the germline V gene (reference sequence). This CDR3 is CSARGPTRRSSYEQYF. The CDR3 nucleotides read TGCAGTGCTAGAGGACCGACAAGGAGGAGCTCCTACGAGCAGTACTTC.

This clonotype was detected many times. The chain has TRBV7-8 and TRBJ1-2; D possibly corresponds to TRBD1 (5 bases). This CDR3 comprises 13 residues. Trimming left V 6 bases short and J 2 bases short, with 10 bases between. Germline values: CDR1 SGHVS, CDR2 FQNEAQ. The CDR3 protein is CASSQDTNYGYTF. CDR3 DNA sequence: TGTGCCAGCAGTCAGGACACCAACTATGGCTACACCTTC.

At least ten counts were recorded for this clonotype. This chain joins TRBV27 and TRBJ2-1, with D perhaps TRBD2 (5 bases). The CDR3 has 14 residues. From germline, CDR1 is MNHEY and CDR2 SMNVEV (reference sequence). Trimming cost V 9 bases and J 4 bases, with 16 bases left between them. The CDR3 here is CASHPGGLYNEQFF. The CDR3 region has the DNA TGTGCCAGTCACCCGGGCGGGCTGTACAATGAGCAGTTCTTC.

The rearrangement joins TRBV5-4 to TRBJ2-7; TRBD2 is a possible D gene (5 bases). This CDR3 comprises 16 residues. The germline V gene has CDR1 SGHNT and CDR2 YYREEE (reference sequence). The V gene lost 1 base and the J gene lost 3 bases, with 17 bases spanning the gap. The CDR3 here is CASSLYGESSSYEQYF. CDR3 nucleotide sequence: TGTGCCAGCAGCTTGTACGGGGAAAGCTCCAGCTACGAGCAGTACTTC.

J is TRBJ1-6 and V is TRBV7-9; D is ambiguous. There are 14 residues in the CDR3. V was pared by 0 bases and J by 11 bases, with 11 bases between. The V gene's germline CDR1 is SEHNR and CDR2 FQNEAQ (reference sequence). CDR3 sequence: CASSLAREGTPLHF. The CDR3 nucleotides are TGTGCCAGCAGCTTAGCGAGGGAGGGTACACCCCTCCACTTT.

This clonotype showed up just once. This may come from a read error, since a much larger clone is one base off. The genes are TRBV7-3 and TRBJ2-2; D may be TRBD1 (6 bases). Germline V gene lookup returns CDR1 SGHTA and CDR2 FQGTGA. This CDR3 contains 14 residues. As DNA, the CDR3 is TGTGCCGGCAGCGCAACAGGGACAACCGGGGAGCTGTTTTTT. Amino acid sequence: CAGSATGTTGELFF.

This clonotype is medium-sized. This chain joins TRBV5-1 and TRBJ2-7, with D possibly matching TRBD2 (6 bases). The V gene's germline CDR1 is SGHRS and CDR2 YFSETQ. The CDR3 loop spans 15 amino acids. V was cut by 0 bases and J by 3 bases, with 13 bases left in between. CDR3 region: CASSLEGSGLYEQYF. The CDR3 DNA follows: TGCGCCAGCAGCTTGGAAGGGAGCGGGCTCTACGAGCAGTACTTC.

This clonotype occurred many times. J is TRBJ2-1 and V is TRBV28; D ambiguous. The CDR3 totals 14 residues. Germline CDR1 MDHEN, CDR2 SYDVKM. Trimming took 4 bases from V and 1 from J, leaving 8 bases between them. CDR3 DNA: TGTGCCAGCAGTTATGACGGTTCCTACAATGAGCAGTTCTTC. Translation: CASSYDGSYNEQFF.

In this sample, this clonotype turned up many times. The chain carries TRBV12-3 or TRBV12-4 and TRBJ2-2; D is possibly TRBD2 (6 bases). The CDR3 has 18 amino acids. The V gene lost 4 bases and the J gene lost 4 bases, with 22 bases spanning the gap. The CDR3 loop is CASSSVTRLGRVTGELFF. CDR3 DNA: TGTGCCAGCAGTTCCGTAACCCGACTAGGTCGGGTCACCGGGGAGCTGTTTTTT.

This clonotype was observed many times. The chain carries TRBV3-1 and TRBJ2-7; D may be TRBD1 (5 bases). Germline CDR1 is LGHDT and CDR2 is YNNKEL (reference sequence). The CDR3 loop spans 15 amino acids. Trimming cost V 0 bases and J 5 bases, with 14 bases left between them. CDR3 nucleotides: TGTGCCAGCAGCCAAGACAGGGCAGGAGTCAACGAGCAGTACTTC. Its protein product is CASSQDRAGVNEQYF.